These T cell receptor beta chains were read from a single sample in a study of blood T cell repertoires in COVID-19. Sequenced by immunoSEQ multiplex PCR; TCRdb stores in-frame clones only, minus some. The sample yields 160,000 or so clones, roughly nine tenths seen once. The sequenced material came from peripheral blood. The receptors originated from a woman in her 70s with acute or convalescent COVID-19. The CDR3 runs from the conserved cysteine through the conserved F or W. D genes are given only for firm matches. Where a row states a size, it is once, few, many or the class of an expanded clone; other rows omit it.

j_call: TRBJ1-3; d_call: .; clone_size: .; v_call: TRBV6-5; cdr3_aa: CASSYSSGEPVYF; cdr3_nt: TGTGCCAGCAGTTACTCGAGCGGGGAGCCGGTATATTTT
j_call: TRBJ2-7; d_call: TRBD1; clone_size: .; v_call: TRBV28; cdr3_aa: CASSTGTAPPYEQYF; cdr3_nt: TGTGCCAGCAGCACCGGGACAGCCCCACCCTACGAGCAGTACTTC
j_call: TRBJ1-2; d_call: TRBD1; clone_size: .; v_call: TRBV7-2; cdr3_aa: CASSQLQGAHGYTF; cdr3_nt: TGTGCCAGCAGCCAATTACAGGGGGCGCATGGCTACACCTTC
j_call: TRBJ1-1; d_call: .; clone_size: once; v_call: TRBV4-3; cdr3_aa: CASSHIQNTEAFF; cdr3_nt: TGCGCCAGCAGCCACATCCAGAACACTGAAGCTTTCTTT
j_call: TRBJ2-5; d_call: TRBD2; clone_size: .; v_call: TRBV27; cdr3_aa: CASSLAGAGTQYF; cdr3_nt: TGTGCCAGCAGTTTAGCGGGAGCGGGGACCCAGTACTTC
j_call: TRBJ1-5; d_call: .; clone_size: .; v_call: TRBV25-1; cdr3_aa: CASSDVRSDQPQHF; cdr3_nt: TGTGCCAGCAGTGATGTAAGGAGCGATCAGCCCCAGCATTTT
j_call: TRBJ1-2; d_call: .; clone_size: .; v_call: TRBV6-5; cdr3_aa: CASSYSIASRLYGYTF; cdr3_nt: TGTGCCAGCAGTTACTCGATAGCGAGTCGGTTGTATGGCTACACCTTC
j_call: TRBJ1-2; d_call: TRBD1; clone_size: few; v_call: TRBV6-5; cdr3_aa: CASSSDRGYGYGYTF; cdr3_nt: TGTGCCAGCAGTTCCGACAGGGGGTATGGCTATGGCTACACCTTC
j_call: TRBJ1-1; d_call: TRBD1; clone_size: once; v_call: TRBV18; cdr3_aa: CASLQTGTNTEAFF; cdr3_nt: TGTGCCAGTCTCCAGACAGGGACGAACACTGAAGCTTTCTTT
j_call: TRBJ2-1; d_call: TRBD2; clone_size: few; v_call: TRBV4-3; cdr3_aa: CASSQDWAGGPNEQFF; cdr3_nt: TGCGCCAGCAGCCAAGATTGGGCGGGGGGGCCCAATGAGCAGTTCTTC
j_call: TRBJ1-3; d_call: .; clone_size: .; v_call: TRBV5-1; cdr3_aa: CASSLRGSGNTIYF; cdr3_nt: TGCGCCAGCAGCTTACGGGGGTCCGGAAACACCATATATTTT
j_call: TRBJ1-2; d_call: TRBD1; clone_size: few; v_call: TRBV10-1; cdr3_aa: CASKQGVYGYTF; cdr3_nt: TGCGCCAGCAAGCAGGGGGTCTATGGCTACACCTTC
j_call: TRBJ2-7; d_call: .; clone_size: .; v_call: TRBV9; cdr3_aa: CASSPRGSYEQYF; cdr3_nt: TGTGCCAGCAGCCCCCGAGGGTCCTACGAGCAGTACTTC
j_call: TRBJ1-1; d_call: .; clone_size: many; v_call: TRBV14; cdr3_aa: CASSLLRGNTEAFF; cdr3_nt: TGTGCCAGCAGTCTTCTAAGGGGGAACACTGAAGCTTTCTTT
j_call: TRBJ1-1; d_call: .; clone_size: .; v_call: TRBV6-2/TRBV6-3; cdr3_aa: CASSYQRTEAFF; cdr3_nt: TGTGCCAGCAGTTACCAGCGGACTGAAGCTTTCTTT
j_call: TRBJ1-1; d_call: TRBD1; clone_size: few; v_call: TRBV18; cdr3_aa: CASRGQLNTEAFF; cdr3_nt: TGTGCCAGTAGGGGGCAGCTCAACACTGAAGCTTTCTTT
j_call: TRBJ2-7; d_call: .; clone_size: .; v_call: TRBV6-5; cdr3_aa: CASGRVGASYEQYF; cdr3_nt: TGTGCCAGCGGACGTGTAGGGGCATCCTACGAGCAGTACTTC
j_call: TRBJ2-7; d_call: .; clone_size: .; v_call: TRBV10-3; cdr3_aa: CAISESRQYEQYF; cdr3_nt: TGTGCCATCAGTGAGTCTCGACAGTACGAGCAGTACTTC
j_call: TRBJ1-5; d_call: .; clone_size: few; v_call: TRBV4-3; cdr3_aa: CASSQDRFRGGLPGGPQHF; cdr3_nt: TGCGCCAGCAGCCAAGATCGGTTCAGGGGTGGACTCCCGGGGGGCCCCCAGCATTTT
j_call: TRBJ1-5; d_call: TRBD1; clone_size: .; v_call: TRBV19; cdr3_aa: CASSDRGRENQPQHF; cdr3_nt: TGTGCCAGTAGCGACAGGGGGCGCGAGAATCAGCCCCAGCATTTT
j_call: TRBJ1-5; d_call: .; clone_size: .; v_call: TRBV30; cdr3_aa: CAWSASSNQPQHF; cdr3_nt: TGTGCCTGGAGTGCCAGTAGCAATCAGCCCCAGCATTTT
j_call: TRBJ1-2; d_call: .; clone_size: .; v_call: TRBV7-2; cdr3_aa: CASSPVQGYGYTF; cdr3_nt: TGTGCCAGCAGCCCTGTCCAGGGCTATGGCTACACCTTC
j_call: TRBJ2-3; d_call: TRBD2; clone_size: .; v_call: TRBV24-1; cdr3_aa: CATSDPKRGFGTDTQYF; cdr3_nt: TGTGCCACCAGTGATCCGAAGCGGGGTTTTGGCACAGATACGCAGTATTTT
j_call: TRBJ1-5; d_call: .; clone_size: .; v_call: TRBV30; cdr3_aa: CAWSDPRQSIRPQHF; cdr3_nt: TGTGCCTGGAGTGACCCCCGACAGTCAATCAGGCCCCAGCATTTT
j_call: TRBJ1-6; d_call: .; clone_size: .; v_call: TRBV10-3; cdr3_aa: CAISEEGLMVNSPLHF; cdr3_nt: TGTGCCATCAGTGAAGAGGGATTGATGGTTAATTCACCCCTCCACTTT
j_call: TRBJ1-2; d_call: .; clone_size: .; v_call: TRBV5-8; cdr3_aa: CASSLGPVNYGYTF; cdr3_nt: TGTGCCAGCAGCTTGGGTCCGGTTAACTATGGCTACACCTTC
j_call: TRBJ2-1; d_call: .; clone_size: .; v_call: TRBV6-5; cdr3_aa: CASSYSGTTLNEQFF; cdr3_nt: TGTGCCAGCAGTTACTCGGGCACGACCTTGAATGAGCAGTTCTTC